The 8 T cell receptor beta chains reported below all come from one sample, sequenced in a study of identical twins. MiXCR, applied by TCRdb to the 5' RACE reads, yields one record per CDR3 protein. The sample yields some 500,000 distinct CDR3 sequences, 9.5% to 10% seen once. Another study also made use of these data, one on yellow fever vaccine responses in identical twins.

The sequenced material came from PBMCs. The receptors derive from a woman younger than 35 in good health.

In regard to this clonotype: This may be a read error: a much more frequent sequence differs by one nucleotide. The chain couples TRBV24-1 to TRBJ2-3; 8 bases are shared with TRBD2. The germline V gene encodes CDR1 KGHDR and CDR2 SFDVKD. The CDR3 is 16 residues long. V lost 6 bases, J lost 2 bases, and 9 bases stayed unmatched. The DNA of the CDR3 is TGTGCCACCAGTTACGGGATAGCGGGGAACACAGATACGCAGTATTTT. Translation: CATSYGIAGNTDTQYF.

This clonotype was counted between two and nine times. In DNA form, the CDR3 reads TGCAGTGCTAAACCGCTCCGCGAGCAGTACTTC. Protein product: CSAKPLREQYF. The V and J genes are TRBV20-1 and TRBJ2-7, with D uncertain. V dropped 4 bases and J dropped 6 bases, with 10 bases sitting between them. Germline CDR1 and CDR2: DFQATT and SNEGSKA (reference sequence). The CDR3 runs to 11 residues.

The chain joins TRBV5-6 to TRBJ2-2, with TRBD1 matching 7 bases. V dropped 4 bases and J dropped 7; count of bases not matched to a gene: 7. The CDR3 is 14 residues long. Germline V gives CDR1 SGHDT, CDR2 YYEEEE. The CDR3 spells CASSVSGGIGELFF. CDR3 nucleotide sequence: TGTGCCAGCAGCGTCTCAGGGGGTATCGGGGAGCTGTTTTTT.

This clonotype appeared many times. The rearrangement joins TRBV7-9 to TRBJ2-3; 8 nucleotides match TRBD2. CDR1 SEHNR and CDR2 FQNEAQ come from the germline V gene (reference sequence). The CDR3 covers 16 residues. The ends lost 0 bases at V and 2 bases at J; junction bases unmatched: 4. CDR3 nucleotides: TGTGCCAGCAGCTTAGCCGGGACTAGTCACACAGATACGCAGTATTTT. Encoded protein: CASSLAGTSHTDTQYF.

The CDR3 reads CASSLSRGQNHEQFF. The CDR3 nucleotides are TGTGCCAGCAGCTTGTCCAGGGGGCAAAACCATGAGCAGTTCTTC. The chain combines TRBV5-5 with TRBJ2-1, with 8 positions matching TRBD1. Germline CDR1 is SGHKS and CDR2 is YYEKEE (reference sequence). The CDR3 is made up of 15 amino acids. J gave up 8 bases and V 1 base, and 8 bases lay outside the gene matches.

This clonotype was seen a few times. This chain links TRBV20-1 with TRBJ2-1; D possibly corresponds to TRBD2 (6 bases). The V gene lost 7 bases and the J gene lost 3 bases, with 16 bases spanning the gap. The CDR3 length is 14 residues. Germline CDR1 reads DFQATT; CDR2 reads SNEGSKA (reference sequence). CDR3 amino acids: CSERLEGDYNEQFF. CDR3 nucleotide sequence: TGCAGTGAAAGGTTGGAGGGAGACTACAATGAGCAGTTCTTC.

This clonotype was seen many times. The rearrangement links TRBV4-1 to TRBJ2-7; maybe TRBD2 (6 bases). CDR3 length equals 14 residues. Germline V gives CDR1 MGHRA, CDR2 YSYEKL. Trimming shortened V by 6 bases and J by 3 bases, and 15 bases separated the two germline ends. The CDR3 nucleotides read TGCGCCAGCAGTGCTCTTTTGGGAGGCTACGAGCAGTACTTC. This gives the protein CASSALLGGYEQYF.

This clonotype was seen repeatedly, ten times or more. The chain uses TRBV12-5 and TRBJ1-2; D is unresolved. V lost 1 base and J 3 bases, leaving 6 bases between the germline ends. The CDR3 contains 13 residues. Germline loops: CDR1 LGHNT, CDR2 FRNRAP. This CDR3 is CASGLGPYYGYTF. The CDR3 region has the DNA TGTGCTAGTGGTTTGGGACCGTACTATGGCTACACCTTC.